Below are 27 T cell receptor beta chains sequenced from a single sample in a study of T cell clusters in autoimmune cytopenias. TRB amplification used roughly 250 ng of peripheral blood genomic DNA. TRB was amplified by touch-down multiplex PCR, primer pools A and B combined. Reanalyzing the multiplex PCR reads, TCRdb keeps one entry per CDR3 protein, without DNA. The sample table sets out just under 2,000 distinct CDR3 sequences. Sequencing used peripheral blood. These receptors were obtained from a human donor with an autoimmune cytopenia or autoimmune hepatitis (not recorded which).

In terms of frequency, this clonotype is medium-sized. The chain has TRBV24-1 and TRBJ2-1; TCRdb's D gene call, TRBD1, goes unchecked for lack of DNA. The CDR3 totals 17 residues. Germline V CDR1 and CDR2: KGHDR, SFDVKD. The CDR3 region is CATSDPGSGRSYNEQFF.

CDR3 in amino acids: CASSDMNFPPYGYTF. The J gene is TRBJ1-2, the V gene TRBV10-1; TCRdb selects TRBD1, and the lack of DNA leaves this call unchecked. The germline V gene has CDR1 WNHNN and CDR2 SYGVQD (reference sequence). The CDR3 extends over 15 amino acids.

Measured by frequency, this clonotype is medium-sized. The chain links TRBV11-1 to TRBJ2-5; the TCRdb call, TRBD1, lacks DNA for checking. The length of the CDR3 is 13 residues. The germline V gene has CDR1 SGHAT and CDR2 FQDESV (reference sequence). CDR3 sequence: CASSLGREETQYF. The full variable domain, rest sourced from reference TRBV11-1 and TRBJ2-5, is EAEVAQSPRYKITEKSQAVAFWCDPISGHATLYWYRQILGQGPELLVQFQDESVVDDSQLPKDRFSAERLKGVDSTLKIQPAELGDSAMYLCASSLGREETQYFGPGTRLLVL.

This sequence joins TRBV7-2 and TRBJ2-5; TCRdb indicates TRBD2, and absent DNA this call remains unverified. Germline V gives CDR1 SGHTA, CDR2 FQGNSA. This CDR3 is 15 amino acids long. The chain's CDR3 is CASSLSGRREETQYF.

This clonotype is called medium-sized based on its frequency. This rearrangement joins TRBV6-5 to TRBJ1-4. The CDR3 length is 15 residues. Germline CDR1 and CDR2: MNHEY and SVGAGI. The CDR3 protein is CASSYEGGTNEKLFF.

Judged by frequency, this clonotype is medium-sized. V usage is TRBV18 and J usage is TRBJ1-5. CDR3 length: 13 amino acids. Germline V gives CDR1 KGHSH, CDR2 LQKENI. The chain's CDR3 is CASSADFNQPQHF.

Considering frequency, this clonotype is medium-sized. The CDR3 reads CASSRQDSGANVLTF. V gene TRBV4-1 combines with J gene TRBJ2-6. The CDR3 totals 15 residues. The V gene's germline CDR1 is MGHRA and CDR2 YSYEKL.

By frequency, this clonotype is large. The rearrangement links TRBV5-5 to TRBJ2-2. In germline, CDR1 is SGHKS, CDR2 YYEKEE (reference sequence). This CDR3 spans 13 amino acids. The CDR3 loop reads CASSHDLDGELFF.

The chain carries TRBV6-5 and TRBJ1-2. Germline lookup yields CDR1 MNHEY and CDR2 SVGAGI. This CDR3 region has 17 residues. CDR3 amino acids: CASSYSGRQAINYGYTF.

This clonotype is deemed medium-sized by its frequency. The chain has TRBV12-3 or TRBV12-4 and TRBJ1-4; the D call from TCRdb, TRBD1, cannot be confirmed without DNA. CDR3 size: 17 residues. The CDR3 loop is CASSLEAGGAYNEKLFF.

J is TRBJ2-4 and V is TRBV20-1; TCRdb's assignment of TRBD2 cannot be checked, as there is no DNA. Germline CDR1 is DFQATT and CDR2 is SNEGSKA (reference sequence). The CDR3 has 13 residues. This CDR3 reads CSAVAGGKNIQYF.

The J gene is TRBJ2-1, the V gene TRBV20-1; TCRdb's assignment of TRBD2 cannot be checked, as there is no DNA. This CDR3 is 15 amino acids long. Germline assignment: CDR1 DFQATT and CDR2 SNEGSKA (reference sequence). This chain's CDR3 is CSARPVREGWNEQFF.

This chain connects TRBV7-6 to TRBJ2-7; TCRdb gives TRBD2 as the D gene, but with no DNA this cannot be confirmed. The CDR3 extends over 17 amino acids. CDR1 is SGHVS, CDR2 FNYEAQ, per germline. The CDR3: CASSLSPSGRANYEQYF. Variable domain in full (rest from reference TRBV7-6 and TRBJ2-7): GAGVSQSPRYKVTKRGQDVALRCDPISGHVSLYWYRQALGQGPEFLTYFNYEAQQDKSGLPNDRFSAERPEGSISTLTIQRTEQRDSAMYRCASSLSPSGRANYEQYFGPGTRLTVT.

This clonotype is identified as medium-sized from frequency. The chain joins TRBV7-2 to TRBJ2-3; the TCRdb D gene call, TRBD2, has no DNA to confirm it. The CDR3 spans 12 residues. Germline CDR1 and CDR2: SGHTA and FQGNSA. This chain's CDR3 is CAWRDGTDTQYF.

The genes are TRBV27 and TRBJ1-1; absent DNA, TCRdb's TRBD1 call cannot be checked. Germline V lookup: CDR1 MNHEY, CDR2 SMNVEV (reference sequence). This CDR3 comprises 18 residues. The CDR3 protein is CASRLDFGPGQGVTEAFF.

Considering frequency, this clonotype is medium-sized (0.01 to 0.1%). V gene TRBV13 combines with J gene TRBJ1-1; TCRdb indicates TRBD1, and absent DNA this call remains unverified. Germline CDR1 reads PRHDT; CDR2 reads FYEKMQ (reference sequence). The CDR3 is made up of 17 amino acids. The chain's CDR3 is CASSLGPFGQGASEAFF.

This clonotype is identified as medium-sized from frequency. The chain employs TRBV6-5 and TRBJ2-1; the TRBD2 assignment by TCRdb is unverifiable without DNA. CDR1 and CDR2 (germline): MNHEY, SVGAGI. The CDR3 contains 16 residues. The CDR3 sequence is CASSYNRGRARNEQFF.

This clonotype is called medium-sized based on its frequency. The V call is TRBV6-1, the J call TRBJ2-3; TCRdb names TRBD2, which stays unverified in the absence of DNA. CDR3 length: 16 residues. Per the germline V gene, CDR1 is MNHNS and CDR2 is SASEGT. CDR3 sequence reads: CASLQGLADNTDTQYF.

Considering frequency, this clonotype is medium-sized (0.01 to 0.1%). V is TRBV5-4 and J is TRBJ2-7. Looked up from germline, CDR1 is SGHNT and CDR2 is YYREEE (reference sequence). This CDR3 has 15 amino acids. CDR3 residues: CASSMGRQSSYEQYF. The variable domain in full, completed from reference TRBV5-4 and TRBJ2-7, reads ETGVTQSPTHLIKTRGQQVTLRCSSQSGHNTVSWYQQALGQGPQFIFQYYREEENGRGNFPPRFSGLQFPNYSSELNVNALELDDSALYLCASSMGRQSSYEQYFGPGTRLTVT.

This clonotype registers large (0.1 to 1%) by frequency. V usage is TRBV29-1 and J usage is TRBJ2-7; TCRdb's assignment of TRBD1 cannot be checked, as there is no DNA. The CDR3 length is 12 residues. The V gene's germline CDR1 is SQVTM and CDR2 ANQGSEA. CDR3 in amino acids: CSVEDRAAEQYF.

V and J are TRBV5-1 and TRBJ2-5; TCRdb's D call of TRBD1 is untestable without DNA. There are 14 residues in the CDR3. Germline loops: CDR1 SGHRS, CDR2 YFSETQ. This CDR3 is CASSAGTPQETQYF.

Measured by frequency, this clonotype is medium-sized (0.01 to 0.1%). The J gene is TRBJ2-7, the V gene TRBV7-2; the TCRdb D gene call, TRBD2, has no DNA to confirm it. The CDR3 has 15 amino acids. Germline values: CDR1 SGHTA, CDR2 FQGNSA. The CDR3 is CASSFLAGVVYEQYF.

This clonotype ranks as medium-sized in terms of frequency. The chain carries TRBV12-3 or TRBV12-4 and TRBJ2-6; the TRBD1 assignment by TCRdb is unverifiable without DNA. This CDR3 has 20 residues. This CDR3 is CASSLILRTGGFSGANVLTF.

Measured by frequency, this clonotype is large. The CDR3 spells CASSTTETDTQYF. The V call is TRBV19, the J call TRBJ2-3; checking the TCRdb D call of TRBD1 is not possible without DNA. Germline CDR1 and CDR2: LNHDA and SQIVND (reference sequence). The CDR3 covers 13 residues.

This clonotype is labeled medium-sized based on frequency. The rearrangement links TRBV13 to TRBJ2-7; the TCRdb call, TRBD1, lacks DNA for checking. This CDR3 region has 16 residues. Germline CDR1 is PRHDT and CDR2 is FYEKMQ (reference sequence). CDR3 sequence reads: CASSLYPGTGDYEQYF.

The CDR3 sequence: CASRAFRFKTVSNQPQHF. This chain links TRBV6-5 with TRBJ1-5; TCRdb calls TRBD1, which cannot be checked without DNA. Germline lookup yields CDR1 MNHEY and CDR2 SVGAGI. The CDR3 extends over 18 amino acids.

The chain is built from TRBV6-5 and TRBJ1-4; absent DNA, TCRdb's TRBD1 call cannot be checked. This CDR3 has 17 residues. CDR1 and CDR2 (germline): MNHEY, SVGAGI. CDR3 loop: CASSYLGTGGLFPELYF.